A single sample is the source of the 2 T cell receptor beta chains below, sequenced in a study of blood T cell repertoires in COVID-19 (dated by TCRdb to the early 2020s). Library preparation used the immunoSEQ multiplex PCR assay. TCRdb limited this immuneACCESS table to in-frame rearrangements with V and J called. A share of clones is missing; checked studies link under half to unresolved V genes, and the rest is unexplained. In all, the sample holds roughly 120,000 clones, and approximately 87% of those were seen once. The biggest ten clones account for roughly 2.4% of the sample. Sequencing was performed on peripheral blood. Receptors originate from a young man with acute or convalescent COVID-19.

This chain joins TRBV5-6 and TRBJ1-5, with TRBD1 identical over 7 bases. Germline-derived CDR1 and CDR2 are SGHDT and YYEEEE. The CDR3 length is 14 residues. V was pared by 8 bases and J by 15 bases, with 20 bases of the junction left unmatched. CDR3 protein: CASRNDRDRLSWHF. The CDR3 DNA reads as TGTGCCAGTCGAAACGACAGGGACCGACTTTCCTGGCATTTT.

The sample holds a few counts of this clone. The gene calls are TRBV6-2 or TRBV6-3 and TRBJ2-7; D is possibly TRBD1 (6 bases). This CDR3 comprises 13 residues. V lost 2 bases to trimming and J lost 2 bases, with 7 bases between them. CDR1 and CDR2 (germline): MNHEY, SVGEGT. In nucleotides, the CDR3 is TGTGCCAGCAGTTACCGGGACACCTACGAGCAGTACTTC. Protein: CASSYRDTYEQYF.